Below are 9 T cell receptor beta chains sequenced from a single sample in a study of cytomegalovirus exposure and HLA in healthy donors. A multiplex PCR was run with 60 Vbeta primers and 13 Jbeta primers. Clones were read by immunoSEQ multiplex PCR, and TCRdb kept only the in-frame ones, dropping some. The table includes about 150,000 clones, around 80% detected once. The sample comprised PBMCs. The receptor source for this set is a male donor in good health and CMV-seropositive.

The chain joins TRBV18 to TRBJ1-1, with TRBD1 identical over 7 bases. This CDR3 region has 13 residues. V trimming: 3 bases; J trimming: 7 bases; junction bases outside the gene matches: 5. Per germline, CDR1 KGHSH and CDR2 LQKENI. CDR3 in DNA: TGTGCCAGCTCACCGACAGGGCGCGGTGAAGCTTTCTTT. It translates to CASSPTGRGEAFF.

The V call is TRBV7-8, the J call TRBJ1-5; TRBD1 might be the D (6 bases). Per the germline V gene, CDR1 is SGHVS and CDR2 is FQNEAQ. The CDR3 runs 16 residues. V lost 3 bases to trimming and J lost 5 bases, with 17 bases between them. In nucleotides, the CDR3 is TGTGCCAGCAGCTTGGCCTCACAGGGTTTTCATCAGCCCCAGCATTTT. Encoded protein: CASSLASQGFHQPQHF.

V usage is TRBV2 and J usage is TRBJ1-1; maybe TRBD1 (5 bases). Trimming stripped 8 bases from V and 5 bases from J, with 21 bases between. The CDR3 covers 15 residues. CDR1 is SNHLY and CDR2 is FYNNEI in the germline V gene. The DNA for the CDR3 is TGTGCCAGCCGGAGCGGGGTTGGGGGGAGGACTGAAGCTTTCTTT. It codes for CASRSGVGGRTEAFF.

The chain recombines TRBV21-1 with TRBJ1-6; the D call TRBD1 from the table was never checked on the DNA. TRBV21-1 is marked as a pseudogene. The length of the CDR3 is 14 residues. The DNA for the CDR3 is TGTGCCAGCAGCAGCGGACAGTGGCCGTCACCCCTCCACTTT. Amino acids: CASSSGQWPSPLHF.

The V and J genes are TRBV5-6 and TRBJ2-1; weak D call: TRBD1 (8 bases). The CDR3 is made up of 15 amino acids. Germline V lookup: CDR1 SGHDT, CDR2 YYEEEE. V was cut by 3 bases and J by 7 bases, with 17 bases left in between. CDR3 in amino acids: CASSSYRGGSNEQFF. The CDR3 DNA reads TGTGCCAGCAGCTCCTACAGGGGGGGTTCAAATGAGCAGTTCTTC.

The chain links TRBV5-1 to TRBJ2-2; D possibly corresponds to TRBD2 (6 bases). The CDR3 has 14 residues. Germline lookup yields CDR1 SGHRS and CDR2 YFSETQ. V lost 2 bases to trimming and J lost 7 bases, with 12 bases between them. As DNA, the CDR3 is TGCGCCAGCAGCTTCGACCGGAGGGGCGGGGAGCTGTTTTTT. Its translation is CASSFDRRGGELFF. Complete variable domain (other parts from reference TRBV5-1 and TRBJ2-2): KAGVTQTPRYLIKTRGQQVTLSCSPISGHRSVSWYQQTPGQGLQFLFEYFSETQRNKGNFPGRFSGRQFSNSRSEMNVSTLELGDSALYLCASSFDRRGGELFFGEGSRLTVL.

The chain has TRBV4-3 and TRBJ1-3; a weak D match, TRBD1 (5 bases). This CDR3 is 15 amino acids long. Trimming removed 0 bases at V and 0 bases at J, with 6 bases between. Germline lookup yields CDR1 LGHNA and CDR2 YSLEER. CDR3 protein: CASSQDDSSGNTIYF. DNA for the CDR3: TGCGCCAGCAGCCAAGATGACAGCTCTGGAAACACCATATATTTT.

This chain links TRBV10-3 with TRBJ1-3; 9 bases agree with TRBD1. Germline V lookup: CDR1 ENHRY, CDR2 SYGVKD. Trimming took 10 bases from V and 2 from J; bases not matched to a gene: 9. The CDR3 covers 15 residues. The CDR3 nucleotides read TGTGCCACCCACGGACAGGGGAAGGCTGGAAACACCATATATTTT. Translation gives CATHGQGKAGNTIYF.

Note on this clone: Relative to the germline gene, one junction end is altered; a read error may explain this. The chain is built from TRBV7-9 and TRBJ1-1, with 7 bases fitting TRBD1. This CDR3 is 14 amino acids long. Per germline, CDR1 SEHNR and CDR2 FQNEAQ (reference sequence). CDR3 protein: CSSTYRGDKTEAFF. DNA of the CDR3: TGTTCCAGCACCTACAGGGGAGATAAGACTGAAGCTTTCTTT.